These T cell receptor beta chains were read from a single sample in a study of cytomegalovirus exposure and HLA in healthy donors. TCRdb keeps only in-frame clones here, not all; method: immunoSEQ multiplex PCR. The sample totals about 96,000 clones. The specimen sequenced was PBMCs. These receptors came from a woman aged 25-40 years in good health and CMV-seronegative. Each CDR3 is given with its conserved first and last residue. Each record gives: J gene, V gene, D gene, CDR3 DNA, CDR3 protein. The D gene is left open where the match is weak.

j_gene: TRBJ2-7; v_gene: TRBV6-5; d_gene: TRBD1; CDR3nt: TGTGCCAGCAGTTGGACAGGGGGCGAAGGGGCCTACGAGCAGTACTTC; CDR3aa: CASSWTGGEGAYEQYF
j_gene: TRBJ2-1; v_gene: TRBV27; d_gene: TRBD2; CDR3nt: TGTGCCAGCAGGTTAGCGGGGGGGCGTAATGAGCAGTTCTTC; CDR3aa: CASRLAGGRNEQFF
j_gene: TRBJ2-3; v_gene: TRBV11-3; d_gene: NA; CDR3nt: TGTGCCAGCAGCTTAGGTTCTATGACAGATACGCAGTATTTT; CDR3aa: CASSLGSMTDTQYF
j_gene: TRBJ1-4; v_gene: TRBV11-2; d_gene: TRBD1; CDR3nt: TGTGCCAGCAGCTTAAACAGGGGAAGGGAAAAACTGTTTTTT; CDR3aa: CASSLNRGREKLFF
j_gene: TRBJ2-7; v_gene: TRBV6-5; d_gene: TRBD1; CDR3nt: TGTGCCAGCAGTTACTCCACGGGACAGGTATTCTACGAGCAGTACTTC; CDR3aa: CASSYSTGQVFYEQYF
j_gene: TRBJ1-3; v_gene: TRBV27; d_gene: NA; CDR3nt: TGTGCCAGCAGCTGGTCTAAAGGAAACACCATATATTTT; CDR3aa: CASSWSKGNTIYF
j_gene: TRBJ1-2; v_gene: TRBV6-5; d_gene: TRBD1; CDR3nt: TGTGCCAGCAGGACAGGGGGCTTAGACTATGGCTACACCTTC; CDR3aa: CASRTGGLDYGYTF
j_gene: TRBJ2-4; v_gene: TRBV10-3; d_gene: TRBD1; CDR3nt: TGTGCCATCGCCGGGACAGGGGCCAAAAACATTCAGTACTTC; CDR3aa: CAIAGTGAKNIQYF
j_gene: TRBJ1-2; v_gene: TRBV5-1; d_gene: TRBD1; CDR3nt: TGCGCCAGCAGCCCGCGGACAGGGCACTTTAACTATGGCTACACCTTC; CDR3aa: CASSPRTGHFNYGYTF
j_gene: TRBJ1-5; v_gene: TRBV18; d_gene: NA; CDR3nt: TGTGCCAGCTCACCACCTCGACAGGCAGGGTCCAATCAGCCCCAGCATTTT; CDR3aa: CASSPPRQAGSNQPQHF
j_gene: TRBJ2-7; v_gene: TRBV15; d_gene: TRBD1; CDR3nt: TGTGCCACCAGCAGAAGAGGACAGGCCGCCTACGAGCAGTACTTC; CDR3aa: CATSRRGQAAYEQYF
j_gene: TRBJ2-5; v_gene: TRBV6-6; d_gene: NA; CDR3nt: TGTGCCAGCACCCTTTCGGGTGGAGAGACCCAGTACTTC; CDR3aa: CASTLSGGETQYF
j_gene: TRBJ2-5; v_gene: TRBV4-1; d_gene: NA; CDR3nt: TGCGCCAGCAGCCAAGGGCAGGGTGGGGAGACCCAGTACTTC; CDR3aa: CASSQGQGGETQYF
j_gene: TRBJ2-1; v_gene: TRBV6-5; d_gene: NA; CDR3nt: TGTGCCAGCAGCAGGGCCCTTAATGAGCAGTTCTTC; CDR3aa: CASSRALNEQFF
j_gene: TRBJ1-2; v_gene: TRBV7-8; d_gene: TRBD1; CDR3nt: TGTGCCAGCAGCTCCTGGGACAGGATCCTTACTAACTATGGCTACACCTTC; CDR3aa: CASSSWDRILTNYGYTF
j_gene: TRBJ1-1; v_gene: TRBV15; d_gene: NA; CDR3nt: TGTGCCACCAGCTTCGGACAGCCGAACACTGAAGCTTTCTTT; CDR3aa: CATSFGQPNTEAFF
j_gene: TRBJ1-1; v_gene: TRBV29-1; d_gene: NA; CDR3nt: TGCAGCGTTACCGGGACACAGAACACTGAAGCTTTCTTT; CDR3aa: CSVTGTQNTEAFF
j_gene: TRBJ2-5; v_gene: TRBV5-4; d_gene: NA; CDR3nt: TGTGCCAGCAGCTTGGCCTCGGGGATGGGCCAAGAGACCCAGTACTTC; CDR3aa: CASSLASGMGQETQYF
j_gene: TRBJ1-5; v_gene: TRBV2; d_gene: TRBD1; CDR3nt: TGTGCCAGCAGCGGGACAGGGACCATTCAAAATCAGCCCCAGCATTTT; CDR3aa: CASSGTGTIQNQPQHF
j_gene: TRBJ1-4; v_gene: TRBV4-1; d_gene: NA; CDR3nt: TGCGCCAGCAGCCAAGTAGTACCGGGAGGGAAACTGTTTTTT; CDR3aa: CASSQVVPGGKLFF
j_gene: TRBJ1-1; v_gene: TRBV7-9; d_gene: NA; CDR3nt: TGTGCCAGCAGCTTAAGGGGGTCTGACGCTTTCTTT; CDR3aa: CASSLRGSDAFF
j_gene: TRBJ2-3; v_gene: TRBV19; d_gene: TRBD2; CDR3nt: TGTGCCAGTAGTACCCGTGGGGGGGTTTTGACAGATACGCAGTATTTT; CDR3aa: CASSTRGGVLTDTQYF
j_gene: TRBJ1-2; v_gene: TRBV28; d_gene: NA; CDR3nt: TGTGCCAGCAGTTTTAATCCGGGTCGATATGGCTACACCTTC; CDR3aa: CASSFNPGRYGYTF
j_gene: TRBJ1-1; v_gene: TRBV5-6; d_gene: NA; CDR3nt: TGTGCCAGCATTAGGGCAGGGCTTAAGAACACTGAAGCTTTCTTT; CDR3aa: CASIRAGLKNTEAFF
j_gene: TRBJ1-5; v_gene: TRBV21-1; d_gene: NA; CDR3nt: TGTGCCAGCAGCAAGAGGCTACAGGGGAGGAATTTCAATCAGCCCCAGCATTTT; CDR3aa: CASSKRLQGRNFNQPQHF
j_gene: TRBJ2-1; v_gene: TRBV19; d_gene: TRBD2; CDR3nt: TGTGCCAGTTCGCGGGAGTGGAGTGAGCAGTTCTTC; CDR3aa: CASSREWSEQFF
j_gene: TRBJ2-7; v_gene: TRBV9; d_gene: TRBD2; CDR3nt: TGTGCCAGCAGCGTAGACTGGGTAGCGGGGGCCCACGAGCAGTACTTC; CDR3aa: CASSVDWVAGAHEQYF
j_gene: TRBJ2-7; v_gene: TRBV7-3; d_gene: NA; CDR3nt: TGTGCCAGCAGCTTAAACTCTATTCCTAACGAGCAGTACTTC; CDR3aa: CASSLNSIPNEQYF
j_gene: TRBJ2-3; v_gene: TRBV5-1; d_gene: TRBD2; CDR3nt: TGCGCCAGCACCCCTAGCGGGGGGGCATCAGATACGCAGTATTTT; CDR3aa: CASTPSGGASDTQYF
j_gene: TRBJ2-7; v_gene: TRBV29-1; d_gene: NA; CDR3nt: TGCAGCGCGACGGTTGGGGGCCGTTACGAGCAGTACTTC; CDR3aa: CSATVGGRYEQYF
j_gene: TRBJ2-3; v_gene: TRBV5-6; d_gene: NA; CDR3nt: TGTGCCAGCAGCCCGATGACAGGCACAGATACGCAGTATTTT; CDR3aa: CASSPMTGTDTQYF
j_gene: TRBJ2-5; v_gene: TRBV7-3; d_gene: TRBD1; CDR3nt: TGTGCCAGCAGCCCCCCGGGACAGGGACGGACCCAGTACTTC; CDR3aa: CASSPPGQGRTQYF
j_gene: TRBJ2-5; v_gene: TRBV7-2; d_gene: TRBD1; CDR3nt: TGTGCCAGCAGCTTATCAAAGGGGGCACAAGAGACCCAGTACTTC; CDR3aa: CASSLSKGAQETQYF
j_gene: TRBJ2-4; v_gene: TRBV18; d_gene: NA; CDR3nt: TGTGCCAGCTCACCCCTGTTATCAGCGGGCGGGAACATTCAGTACTTC; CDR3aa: CASSPLLSAGGNIQYF
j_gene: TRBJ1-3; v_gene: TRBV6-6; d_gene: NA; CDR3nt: TGTGCCAGCACCCTATGGGGAAACACCATATATTTT; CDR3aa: CASTLWGNTIYF
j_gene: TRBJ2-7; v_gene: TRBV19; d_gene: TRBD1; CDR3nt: TGTGCCAGTAGTTCACCGGGACAGGGGGCAGAGCGGGTCTCCTACGAGCAGTACTTC; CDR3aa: CASSSPGQGAERVSYEQYF
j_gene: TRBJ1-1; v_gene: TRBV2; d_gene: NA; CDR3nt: TGTGCCAGCAGTCGGGAGGGCGCGGGCACTGAAGCTTTCTTT; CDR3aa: CASSREGAGTEAFF
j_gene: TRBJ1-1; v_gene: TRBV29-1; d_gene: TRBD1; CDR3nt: TGCAGCGTGGGGGACAGACTGAACACTGAAGCTTTCTTT; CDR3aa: CSVGDRLNTEAFF
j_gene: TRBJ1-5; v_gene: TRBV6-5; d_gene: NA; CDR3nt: TGTGCCAGTGGGGGCCCTAGCAATCAGCCCCAGCATTTT; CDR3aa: CASGGPSNQPQHF
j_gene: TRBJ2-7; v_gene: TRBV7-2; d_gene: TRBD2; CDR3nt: TGTGCCAGCAGCCGGACTAGCGGGAGAGGCGAGCAGTACTTC; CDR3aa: CASSRTSGRGEQYF
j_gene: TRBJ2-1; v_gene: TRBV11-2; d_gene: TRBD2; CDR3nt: TGTGCCAGCAGCCTACTAGCGGGCTCCTACAATGAGCAGTTCTTC; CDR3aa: CASSLLAGSYNEQFF
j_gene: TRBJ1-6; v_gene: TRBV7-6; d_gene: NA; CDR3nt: TGTGCCAGCAGCCAAGTGGACAGTAATTCACCCCTCCACTTT; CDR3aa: CASSQVDSNSPLHF
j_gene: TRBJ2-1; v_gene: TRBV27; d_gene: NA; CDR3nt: TGTGCCAGCAGTCGGATAGCGGCTAGTTACAATGAGCAGTTCTTC; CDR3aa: CASSRIAASYNEQFF
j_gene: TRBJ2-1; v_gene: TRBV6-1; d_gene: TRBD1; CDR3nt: TGTGCCAGCACCAGCCGGGACAGGGGGAATGAGCAGTTCTTC; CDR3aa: CASTSRDRGNEQFF
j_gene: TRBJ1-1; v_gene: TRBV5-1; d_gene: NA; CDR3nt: TGCGCCAGCAGAAAGGACAGCCAAAACACTGAAGCTTTCTTT; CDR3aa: CASRKDSQNTEAFF
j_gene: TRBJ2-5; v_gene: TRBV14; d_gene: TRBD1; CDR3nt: TGTGCCAGCAGCCAAACAGACAGGGGAGGTCCGGAGACCCAGTACTTC; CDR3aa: CASSQTDRGGPETQYF